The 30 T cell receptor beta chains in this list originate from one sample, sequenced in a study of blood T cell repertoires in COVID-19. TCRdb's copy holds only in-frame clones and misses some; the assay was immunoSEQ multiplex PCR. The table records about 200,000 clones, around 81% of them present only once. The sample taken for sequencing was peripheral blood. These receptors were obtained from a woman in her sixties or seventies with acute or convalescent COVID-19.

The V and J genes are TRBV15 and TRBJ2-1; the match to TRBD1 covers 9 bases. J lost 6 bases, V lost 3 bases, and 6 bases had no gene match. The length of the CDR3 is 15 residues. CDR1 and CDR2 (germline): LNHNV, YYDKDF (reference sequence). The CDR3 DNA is TGTGCCACCAGCAGCCGGGACAGGGAGGGCAATGAGCAGTTCTTC. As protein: CATSSRDREGNEQFF.

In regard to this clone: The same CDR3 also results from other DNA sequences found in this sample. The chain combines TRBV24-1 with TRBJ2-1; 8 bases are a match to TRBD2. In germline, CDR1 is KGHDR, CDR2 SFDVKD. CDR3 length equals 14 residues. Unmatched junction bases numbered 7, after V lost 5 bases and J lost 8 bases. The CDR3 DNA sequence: TGTGCCACCAGTGCCGTGACTAGCGAGGATGAGCAGTTCTTC. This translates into CATSAVTSEDEQFF.

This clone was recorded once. Here the CDR3 DNA reads TGCGCCAGCAGCTTGGGGGGACAGGGAGGAACAGATACGCAGTATTTT. This encodes CASSLGGQGGTDTQYF. This rearrangement joins TRBV5-1 to TRBJ2-3, with 9 bases lining up with TRBD1. The CDR3 extends over 16 amino acids. J gave up 3 bases and V 0 bases, and 5 bases lay outside the gene matches. Germline assignment: CDR1 SGHRS and CDR2 YFSETQ.

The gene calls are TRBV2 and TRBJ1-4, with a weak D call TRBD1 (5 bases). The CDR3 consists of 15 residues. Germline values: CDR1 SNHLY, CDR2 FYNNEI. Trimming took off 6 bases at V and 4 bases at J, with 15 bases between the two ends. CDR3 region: CASRGGPRINEKLFF. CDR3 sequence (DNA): TGTGCCAGCAGGGGGGGACCGAGGATTAATGAAAAACTGTTTTTT.

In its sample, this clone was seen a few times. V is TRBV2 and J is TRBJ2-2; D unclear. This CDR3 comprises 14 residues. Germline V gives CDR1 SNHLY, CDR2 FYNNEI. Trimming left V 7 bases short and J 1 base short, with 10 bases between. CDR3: CASNNYLNTGELFF. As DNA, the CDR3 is TGTGCCAGCAATAACTACCTGAACACCGGGGAGCTGTTTTTT.

CDR3 region: CASSEGRGQGGTSGSYNEQFF. CDR3 nucleotides: TGTGCCAGCAGTGAAGGCCGGGGACAGGGAGGTACTAGCGGGAGCTACAATGAGCAGTTCTTC. The V and J genes are TRBV2 and TRBJ2-1, with 11 bases that match TRBD2. The germline V gene encodes CDR1 SNHLY and CDR2 FYNNEI. The CDR3 has 21 amino acids. With 1 base clipped from V and 3 bases from J, the junction kept 17 bases outside the gene matches.

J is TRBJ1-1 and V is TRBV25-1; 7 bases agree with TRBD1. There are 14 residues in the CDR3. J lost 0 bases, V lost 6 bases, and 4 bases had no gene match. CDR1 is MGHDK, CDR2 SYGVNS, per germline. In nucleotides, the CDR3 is TGTGCCAGCAGACAGGGACAGTTGAACACTGAAGCTTTCTTT. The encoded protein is CASRQGQLNTEAFF.

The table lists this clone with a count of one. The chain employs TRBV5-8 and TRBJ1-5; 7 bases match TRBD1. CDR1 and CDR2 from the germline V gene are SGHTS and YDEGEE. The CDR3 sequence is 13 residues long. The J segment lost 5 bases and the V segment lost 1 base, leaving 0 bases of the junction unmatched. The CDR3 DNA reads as TGTGCCAGCAGCTTGACAGGGGATCAGCCCCAGCATTTT. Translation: CASSLTGDQPQHF.

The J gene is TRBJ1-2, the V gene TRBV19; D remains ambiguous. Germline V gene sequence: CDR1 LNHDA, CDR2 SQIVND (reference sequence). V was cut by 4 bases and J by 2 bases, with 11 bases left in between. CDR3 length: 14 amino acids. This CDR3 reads CASSSWESNYGYTF. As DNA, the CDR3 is TGTGCCAGTAGTAGCTGGGAGAGCAACTATGGCTACACCTTC.

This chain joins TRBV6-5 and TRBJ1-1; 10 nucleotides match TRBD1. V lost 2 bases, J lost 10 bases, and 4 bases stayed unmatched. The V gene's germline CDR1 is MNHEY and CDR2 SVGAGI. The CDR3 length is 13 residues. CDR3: CASSYGDRGRAFF. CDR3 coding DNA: TGTGCCAGCAGTTACGGGGACAGGGGAAGAGCTTTCTTT.

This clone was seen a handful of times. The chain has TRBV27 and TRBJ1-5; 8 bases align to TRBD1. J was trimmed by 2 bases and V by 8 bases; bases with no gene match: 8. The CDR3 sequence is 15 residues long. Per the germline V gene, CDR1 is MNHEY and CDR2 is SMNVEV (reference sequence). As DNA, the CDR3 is TGTGCCAGCGGCTATGACAGGGGCGGCAATCAGCCCCAGCATTTT. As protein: CASGYDRGGNQPQHF.

For the CDR3, the DNA is TGTGCCAGCAGCCAAGTTCCGACAGGACCCAACACTGAAGCTTTCTTT. It specifies CASSQVPTGPNTEAFF. This sequence joins TRBV14 and TRBJ1-1, with D possibly matching TRBD1 (6 bases). Trimming took off 1 base at V and 2 bases at J, with 14 bases between the two ends. The CDR3 extends over 16 amino acids. Germline V gives CDR1 SGHDN, CDR2 FVKESK.

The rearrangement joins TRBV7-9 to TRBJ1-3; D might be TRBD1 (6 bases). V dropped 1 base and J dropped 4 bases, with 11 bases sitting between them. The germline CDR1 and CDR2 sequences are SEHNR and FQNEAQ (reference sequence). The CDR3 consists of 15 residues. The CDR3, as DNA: TGTGCCAGCAGCTTAGATGGCAGGGGAGGAAACACCATATATTTT. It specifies CASSLDGRGGNTIYF.

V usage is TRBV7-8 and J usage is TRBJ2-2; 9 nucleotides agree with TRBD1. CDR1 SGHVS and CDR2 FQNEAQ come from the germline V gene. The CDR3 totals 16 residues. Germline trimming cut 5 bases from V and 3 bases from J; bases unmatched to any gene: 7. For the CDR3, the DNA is TGTGCCAGCAGCACAGCGGGACAGGGTCACACCGGGGAGCTGTTTTTT. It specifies CASSTAGQGHTGELFF.

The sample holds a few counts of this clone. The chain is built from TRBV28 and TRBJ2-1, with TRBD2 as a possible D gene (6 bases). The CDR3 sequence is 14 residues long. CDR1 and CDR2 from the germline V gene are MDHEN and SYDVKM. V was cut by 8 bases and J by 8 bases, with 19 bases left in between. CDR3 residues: CASRGANLHDEQFF. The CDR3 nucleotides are TGTGCCAGCCGCGGGGCTAACCTCCACGATGAGCAGTTCTTC.

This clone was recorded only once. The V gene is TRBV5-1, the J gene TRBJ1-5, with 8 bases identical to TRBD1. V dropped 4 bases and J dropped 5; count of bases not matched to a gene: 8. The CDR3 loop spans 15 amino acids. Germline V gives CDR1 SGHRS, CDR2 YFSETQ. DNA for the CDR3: TGCGCCAGCAGCGTAGGACAGGGTGAGGATCAGCCCCAGCATTTT. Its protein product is CASSVGQGEDQPQHF. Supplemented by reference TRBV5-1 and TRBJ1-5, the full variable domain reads KAGVTQTPRYLIKTRGQQVTLSCSPISGHRSVSWYQQTPGQGLQFLFEYFSETQRNKGNFPGRFSGRQFSNSRSEMNVSTLELGDSALYLCASSVGQGEDQPQHFGDGTRLSIL.

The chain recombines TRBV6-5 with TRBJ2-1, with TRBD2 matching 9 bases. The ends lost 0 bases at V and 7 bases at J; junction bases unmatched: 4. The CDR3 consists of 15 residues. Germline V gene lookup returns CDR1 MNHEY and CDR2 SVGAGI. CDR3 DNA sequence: TGTGCCAGCAGTTACTCAGGGACTAGCCCGAATGAGCAGTTCTTC. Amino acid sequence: CASSYSGTSPNEQFF.

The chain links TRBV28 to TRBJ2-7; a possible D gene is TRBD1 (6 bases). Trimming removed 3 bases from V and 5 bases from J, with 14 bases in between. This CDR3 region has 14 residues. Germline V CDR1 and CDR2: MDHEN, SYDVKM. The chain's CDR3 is CASSFLQGGNEQYF. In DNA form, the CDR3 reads TGTGCCAGCAGTTTTTTACAGGGTGGGAACGAGCAGTACTTC.

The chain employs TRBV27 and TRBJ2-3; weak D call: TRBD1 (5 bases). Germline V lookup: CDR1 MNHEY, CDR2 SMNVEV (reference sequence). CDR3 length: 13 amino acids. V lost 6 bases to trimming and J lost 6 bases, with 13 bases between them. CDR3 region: CASRRTFVDTQYF. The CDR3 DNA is TGTGCCAGCAGAAGGACATTTGTGGATACGCAGTATTTT.

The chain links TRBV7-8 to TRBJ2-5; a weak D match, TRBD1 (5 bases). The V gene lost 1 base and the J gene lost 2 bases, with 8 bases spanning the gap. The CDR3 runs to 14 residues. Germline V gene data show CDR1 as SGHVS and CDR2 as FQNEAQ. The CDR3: CASSLVDRQETQYF. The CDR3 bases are TGTGCCAGCAGCTTAGTCGACAGACAAGAGACCCAGTACTTC.

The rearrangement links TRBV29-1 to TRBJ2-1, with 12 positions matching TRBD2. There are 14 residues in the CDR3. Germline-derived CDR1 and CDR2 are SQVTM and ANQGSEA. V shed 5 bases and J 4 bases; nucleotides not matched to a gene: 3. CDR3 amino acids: CSVPGLAGYNEQFF. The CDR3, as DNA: TGCAGCGTTCCGGGACTAGCGGGTTACAATGAGCAGTTCTTC.

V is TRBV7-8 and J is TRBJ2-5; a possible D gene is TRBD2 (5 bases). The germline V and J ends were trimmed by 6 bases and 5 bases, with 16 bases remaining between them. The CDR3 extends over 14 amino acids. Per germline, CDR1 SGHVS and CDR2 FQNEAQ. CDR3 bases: TGTGCCAGCAGACGACGCGGATCGGGGGAGACCCAGTACTTC. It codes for CASRRRGSGETQYF.

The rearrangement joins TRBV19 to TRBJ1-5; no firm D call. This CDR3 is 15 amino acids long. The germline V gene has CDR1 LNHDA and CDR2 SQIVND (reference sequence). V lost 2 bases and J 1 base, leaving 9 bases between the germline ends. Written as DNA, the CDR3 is TGTGCCAGTAGTATATCGGCAGGCAGCAATCAGCCCCAGCATTTT. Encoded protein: CASSISAGSNQPQHF.

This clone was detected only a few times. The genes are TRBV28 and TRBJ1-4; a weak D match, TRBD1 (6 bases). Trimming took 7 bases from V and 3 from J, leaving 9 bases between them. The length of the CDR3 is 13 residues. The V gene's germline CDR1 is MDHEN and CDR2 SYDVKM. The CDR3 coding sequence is TGTGCCAGCATGCAGGGGTCTAATGAAAAACTGTTTTTT. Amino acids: CASMQGSNEKLFF. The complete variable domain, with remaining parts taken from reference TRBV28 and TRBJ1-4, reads DVKVTQSSRYLVKRTGEKVFLECVQDMDHENMFWYRQDPGLGLRLIYFSYDVKMKEKGDIPEGYSVSREKKERFSLILESASTNQTSMYLCASMQGSNEKLFFGSGTQLSVL.

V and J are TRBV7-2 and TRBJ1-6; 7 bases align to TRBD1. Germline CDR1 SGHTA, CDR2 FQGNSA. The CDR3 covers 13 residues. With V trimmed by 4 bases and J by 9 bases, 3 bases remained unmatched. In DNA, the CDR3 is TGTGCCAGCAGCTCAGACAGGGTTTCACCCCTCCACTTT. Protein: CASSSDRVSPLHF.

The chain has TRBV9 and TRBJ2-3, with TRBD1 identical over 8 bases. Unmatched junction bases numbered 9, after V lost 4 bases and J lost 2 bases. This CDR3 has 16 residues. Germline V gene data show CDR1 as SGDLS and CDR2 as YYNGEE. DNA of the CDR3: TGTGCCAGCAGCCCCCTTCGGACAGGGCCCACAGATACGCAGTATTTT. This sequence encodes CASSPLRTGPTDTQYF.

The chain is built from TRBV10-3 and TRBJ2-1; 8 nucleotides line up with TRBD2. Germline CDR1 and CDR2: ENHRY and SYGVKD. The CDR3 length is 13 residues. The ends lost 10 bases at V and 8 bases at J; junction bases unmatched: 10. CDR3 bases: TGTGCCACGGGGGGGGTCCGGCAATATGAGCAGTTCTTC. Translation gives CATGGVRQYEQFF.

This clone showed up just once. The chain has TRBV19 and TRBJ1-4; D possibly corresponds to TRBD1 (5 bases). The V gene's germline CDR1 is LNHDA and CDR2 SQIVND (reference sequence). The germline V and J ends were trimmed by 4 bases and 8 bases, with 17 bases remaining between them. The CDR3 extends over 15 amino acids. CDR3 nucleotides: TGTGCCAGTAGTACGGGGACTCTCAGGAGGGAAAAACTGTTTTTT. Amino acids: CASSTGTLRREKLFF.

The CDR3 here is CSVEDRDSPGNTIYF. CDR3 in DNA: TGCAGCGTTGAAGATCGGGACAGTCCTGGAAACACCATATATTTT. The genes are TRBV29-1 and TRBJ1-3, with 7 bases aligning to TRBD1. Germline V gene data show CDR1 as SQVTM and CDR2 as ANQGSEA. V shed 0 bases, J shed 2 bases, and the junction held 4 bases outside the gene matches. The CDR3 is 15 residues long. Based on the CDR3 plus reference TRBV29-1 and TRBJ1-3, the full variable domain is SAVISQKPSRDICQRGTSLTIQCQVDSQVTMMFWYRQQPGQSLTLIATANQGSEATYESGFVIDKFPISRPNLTFSTLTVSNMSPEDSSIYLCSVEDRDSPGNTIYFGEGSWLTVV.

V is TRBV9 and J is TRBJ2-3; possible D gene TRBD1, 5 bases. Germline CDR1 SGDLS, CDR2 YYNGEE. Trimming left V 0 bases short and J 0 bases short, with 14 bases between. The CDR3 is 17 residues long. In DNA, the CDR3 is TGTGCCAGCAGCGTAGCTATAGGACATGCTAGCACAGATACGCAGTATTTT. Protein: CASSVAIGHASTDTQYF. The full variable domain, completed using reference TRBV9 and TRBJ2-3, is DSGVTQTPKHLITATGQRVTLRCSPRSGDLSVYWYQQSLDQGLQFLIQYYNGEERAKGNILERFSAQQFPDLHSELNLSSLELGDSALYFCASSVAIGHASTDTQYFGPGTRLTVL.